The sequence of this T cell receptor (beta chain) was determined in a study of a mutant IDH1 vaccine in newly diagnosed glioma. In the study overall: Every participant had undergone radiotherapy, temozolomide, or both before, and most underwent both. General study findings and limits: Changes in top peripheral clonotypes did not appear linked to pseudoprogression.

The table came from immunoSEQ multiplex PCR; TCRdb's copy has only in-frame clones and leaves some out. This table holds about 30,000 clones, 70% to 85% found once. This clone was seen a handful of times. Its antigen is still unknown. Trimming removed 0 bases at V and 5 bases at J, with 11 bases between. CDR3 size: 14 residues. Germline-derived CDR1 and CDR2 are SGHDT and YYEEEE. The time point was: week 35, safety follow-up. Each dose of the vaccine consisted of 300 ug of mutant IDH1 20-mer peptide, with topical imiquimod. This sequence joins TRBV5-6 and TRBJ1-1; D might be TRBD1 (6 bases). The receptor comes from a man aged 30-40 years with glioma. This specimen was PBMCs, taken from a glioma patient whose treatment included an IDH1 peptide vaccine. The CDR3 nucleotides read TGTGCCAGCAGCTTGGCGGCCAGGGGAACTGAAGCTTTCTTT. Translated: CASSLAARGTEAFF.